This T cell receptor beta chain was identified in a study of T cell responses to AZD1222 COVID-19 vaccine. Study-level results: Baseline seropositives among AZD1222 recipients totaled only 5 to 7. Females outnumbered males among donors, who were mostly white British; clonal diversity was possibly underestimated. Recipients of two AZD1222 doses showed rising Spike-specific TCR breadth and depth.

In its sample, this clone was seen once. As yet, its antigen is unknown. The protocol was immunoSEQ multiplex PCR, while the TCRdb copy is restricted to in-frame clones and leaves out a portion. The table has more than 85,000 clones, approximately 90% seen once; the top ten hold 7% to 10%. V was pared by 2 bases and J by 2 bases, with 5 bases of the junction left unmatched. The germline CDR1 and CDR2 sequences are KGHDR and SFDVKD. The CDR3 is made up of 15 amino acids. Material: peripheral blood, obtained on day 0 of AZD1222 vaccination. The chain employs TRBV24-1 and TRBJ2-7; 7 bases are shared with TRBD1. This TCR was recovered from an adult in good health. In DNA, the CDR3 is TGTGCCACCAGTGATTCCGGGACAGCAGCCTACGAGCAGTACTTC. This encodes CATSDSGTAAYEQYF.